Following are 18 T cell receptor beta chains from one sample sequenced in a study of glioma-infiltrating T cells. Amplification of TCR alpha and beta CDR3 regions from RNA used iRepertoire nested multiplex PCR. TCRdb re-called the multiplex PCR reads through MiXCR, storing one row per CDR3 protein. The sample has about 410,000 distinct CDR3 sequences; about two fifths are singletons. The sample taken for sequencing was glioma tissue, nonneoplastic brain tissue, or PBMCs (not recorded which). The source is a human donor with low-grade glioma or glioblastoma, undergoing nonglioma brain surgery, or in good health (not recorded which).

Points on this clonotype: A clone one base away is much larger, so this may be a read error. V usage is TRBV27 and J usage is TRBJ2-1; no clear D gene. The CDR3 has 13 amino acids. In germline, CDR1 is MNHEY, CDR2 SMNVEV (reference sequence). The DNA for the CDR3 is TGTGCCTGCCCACGGCCGTCCTACAGTGAGCAGTTCTTC. Encoded protein: CACPRPSYSEQFF.

The CDR3 coding sequence is TGTGCCAGCAGCCGCGGCCGGCAGAACACTGAAGCTTTCTTT. Residues: CASSRGRQNTEAFF. The chain uses TRBV28 and TRBJ1-1; no definite D call. Germline loops: CDR1 MDHEN, CDR2 SYDVKM. The CDR3 consists of 14 residues. V was shortened by 6 bases and J by 1 base, with 12 bases between the two germline ends.

This clonotype was seen more than once but under ten times. The chain carries TRBV7-2 and TRBJ1-5, with TRBD1 identical over 7 bases. The CDR3 sequence is 14 residues long. J lost 4 bases, V lost 5 bases, and 5 bases had no gene match. Germline lookup yields CDR1 SGHTA and CDR2 FQGNSA. The CDR3 nucleotides read TGTGCCAGCAGCCCGGACAGGTTGAATCAGCCCCAGCATTTT. Translation: CASSPDRLNQPQHF.

This chain joins TRBV10-3 and TRBJ2-7; TRBD1 matches at 10 bases. The CDR3 extends over 15 amino acids. V was pared by 0 bases and J by 2 bases, with 1 base of the junction left unmatched. Germline CDR1 is ENHRY and CDR2 is SYGVKD. CDR3 loop: CAISESGTGAYEQYF. CDR3 in DNA: TGTGCCATCAGTGAGTCGGGGACAGGGGCCTACGAGCAGTACTTC.

The chain combines TRBV4-1 with TRBJ2-1; a weak D match, TRBD1 (7 bases). Trimming pared 3 bases from V and 10 bases from J, leaving 16 bases between. Germline V gives CDR1 MGHRA, CDR2 YSYEKL. The CDR3 sequence is 14 residues long. The CDR3 loop is CASSHQGGSYEQFF. The CDR3 DNA is TGCGCCAGCAGCCATCAGGGGGGCTCCTACGAGCAGTTCTTC.

V usage is TRBV7-6 and J usage is TRBJ2-1; either TRBD1 or TRBD2 may supply D (5 bases each). This CDR3 spans 15 amino acids. Trimming stripped 5 bases from V and 10 bases from J, with 21 bases between. Germline V gives CDR1 SGHVS, CDR2 FNYEAQ. The CDR3 nucleotides read TGTGCCAGCAGCCCCATGGGGGTGCCCTCCTACGAGCAGTTCTTC. It codes for CASSPMGVPSYEQFF.

In regard to this clonotype: A junction boundary mismatches the germline segment, possibly from a read error. V gene TRBV7-3 combines with J gene TRBJ2-1, with D maybe TRBD2 (5 bases). CDR1 is SGHTA, CDR2 FQGTGA, per germline. This CDR3 spans 15 amino acids. CDR3 sequence reads: CASSLTYLGGNEHFF. CDR3 sequence (DNA): TGTGCCAGCAGCTTAACTTATTTAGGAGGCAATGAGCATTTCTTC.

Notes on this clonotype: Since a much larger clone is just one base distant, this may be a read error. The chain carries TRBV20-1 and TRBJ2-3; possibly TRBD2 for D (6 bases). This CDR3 comprises 14 residues. V lost 2 bases and J 0 bases, leaving 9 bases between the germline ends. Germline-derived CDR1 and CDR2 are DFQATT and SNEGSKA (reference sequence). For the CDR3, the DNA is TGCAGTGCTAGAACGGAGGGAAGCACAGATACGCAGTATTTT. Translation gives CSARTEGSTDTQYF.

The chain recombines TRBV5-1 with TRBJ1-2; TRBD1 matches 7 bases. This CDR3 region has 14 residues. J lost 6 bases, V lost 2 bases, and 7 bases had no gene match. Germline-derived CDR1 and CDR2 are SGHRS and YFSETQ. This CDR3 reads CASSFTTGNHGYTF. The CDR3 coding sequence is TGCGCCAGCAGCTTTACGACAGGGAACCATGGCTACACCTTC.

Turning to this clonotype: This likely comes from a read error, as the CDR3 has no conserved phenylalanine or tryptophan at its end. The chain is built from TRBV14 and TRBJ2-7, with 8 nucleotides matching TRBD1. This CDR3 contains 15 residues. V lost 3 bases and J lost 2; bases outside the gene matches: 6. From germline, CDR1 is SGHDN and CDR2 FVKESK. In DNA, the CDR3 is TGTGCCAGCAGCCAGTTTACAGGGGGAACCTACGAGCAGTACCTC. Translated, it gives CASSQFTGGTYEQYL.

The chain couples TRBV4-3 to TRBJ1-2, with D possibly matching TRBD1 (6 bases). CDR1 and CDR2 from the germline V gene are LGHNA and YSLEER. The V end lost 4 bases, the J end lost 3 bases, and 15 bases lay between the germline ends. This CDR3 contains 15 residues. The DNA for the CDR3 is TGCGCCAGCAGCCTAAGGCCGGGGGCGTACTATGGCTACACCTTC. Amino acid sequence: CASSLRPGAYYGYTF.

Concerning this clonotype: This may arise from a read error, as a much more abundant clone is one base away. The CDR3 ends on some other residue instead of the conserved phenylalanine or tryptophan, so this is likely a read error. This chain connects TRBV28 to TRBJ2-1, with 8 bases aligning to TRBD2. From germline, CDR1 is MDHEN and CDR2 SYDVKM. The CDR3 is 14 amino acids. The V gene end was trimmed by 10 bases and the J gene end by 2 bases; junction bases not matched to a gene: 7. The CDR3 spells CATGGGLPYNEQFS. The CDR3 nucleotides read TGTGCCACCGGGGGGGGCCTACCCTACAATGAGCAGTTCTCC.

The J gene is TRBJ2-3, the V gene TRBV20-1; D might be TRBD2 (6 bases). The CDR3 sequence is 16 residues long. Germline V gives CDR1 DFQATT, CDR2 SNEGSKA (reference sequence). V was clipped by 0 bases and J by 1 base, with 14 bases between them. CDR3 region: CSARDPWGGRTDTQYF. The CDR3 DNA sequence: TGCAGTGCTAGAGATCCGTGGGGAGGCCGCACAGATACGCAGTATTTT.

V and J are TRBV4-1 and TRBJ2-7, with D uncertain. Germline values: CDR1 MGHRA, CDR2 YSYEKL. The CDR3 has 15 amino acids. V was trimmed by 0 bases and J by 1 base, leaving 10 bases between them. CDR3 bases: TGCGCCAGCAGCCAAGATCCTAACCCGTCCTACGAGCAGTACTTC. Residues: CASSQDPNPSYEQYF.

V gene TRBV10-3 combines with J gene TRBJ2-1; D not certain. V was clipped by 10 bases and J by 6 bases, with 10 bases between them. Germline V gene lookup returns CDR1 ENHRY and CDR2 SYGVKD. CDR3 length: 11 residues. CDR3: CATKKSNEQFF. CDR3 bases: TGTGCCACCAAAAAGTCCAATGAGCAGTTCTTC.

There are a few counts of this clonotype. The chain carries TRBV4-1 and TRBJ2-3; no clear D gene. The V end was cut by 3 bases, the J end by 4 bases, with 5 bases between. This CDR3 spans 12 amino acids. Germline V gene data show CDR1 as MGHRA and CDR2 as YSYEKL. For the CDR3, the DNA is TGCGCCAGCAGCCAGACTTCAGATACGCAGTATTTT. As protein: CASSQTSDTQYF.

For this clonotype: A much larger clone differs from this one at a single base, so this may be a read error. V is TRBV6-2 or TRBV6-3 and J is TRBJ2-1, with TRBD2 matching over 9 bases. The CDR3 consists of 16 residues. V was pared by 5 bases and J by 3 bases, with 8 bases of the junction left unmatched. Germline-derived CDR1 and CDR2 are MNHEY and SVGEGT. CDR3 sequence: CASSPVSGSIYNEQFF. The CDR3 region has the DNA TGTGCCAGCAGTCCTGTTAGCGGGAGTATCTACAATGAGCAGTTCTTC.

The table lists this clonotype with a few counts. The chain carries TRBV20-1 and TRBJ1-3, with D maybe TRBD1 (6 bases). The V end lost 5 bases, the J end lost 0 bases, and 11 bases lay between the germline ends. This CDR3 is built from 14 residues. CDR1 and CDR2 (germline): DFQATT, SNEGSKA (reference sequence). The CDR3 sequence is CSAPDRRSGNTIYF. The DNA for the CDR3 is TGCAGTGCTCCTGACAGGCGCTCTGGAAACACCATATATTTT.